The T cell receptor (beta chain) described here comes from a study of T cell repertoires in cytomegalovirus infection. Study as a whole: Public TCR beta signature analysis indicated the presence of both CMV infection and matching HLA type. Whole-study results and caveats: Of the TCR beta families, the public ones yielded a cumulative frequency that identified carriers of CMV plus the relevant HLA.

A few counts support this clonotype. Its specificity is unknown. The ends were cut back, 6 bases at V and 10 bases at J, with 17 bases in the middle. The CDR3 length is 13 residues. TCRdb itself ran the reads through MiXCR, one entry per CDR3 protein. The profile shows a few hundred thousand distinct CDR3 sequences, around 40% of them singletons. The chain uses TRBV12-3 or TRBV12-4 and TRBJ2-3, with D hard to call. Sample: cultured PBMCs, taken from culture after CMV antigen stimulation. The TCR was taken from a human donor in good health (CMV status not recorded). Some clones in this sample may be carry-over from other donors' samples. The DNA of the CDR3 is TGTGCCAGCAGAACCGGAGTGGCCTATCCGCAGTATTTT. This codes for CASRTGVAYPQYF.